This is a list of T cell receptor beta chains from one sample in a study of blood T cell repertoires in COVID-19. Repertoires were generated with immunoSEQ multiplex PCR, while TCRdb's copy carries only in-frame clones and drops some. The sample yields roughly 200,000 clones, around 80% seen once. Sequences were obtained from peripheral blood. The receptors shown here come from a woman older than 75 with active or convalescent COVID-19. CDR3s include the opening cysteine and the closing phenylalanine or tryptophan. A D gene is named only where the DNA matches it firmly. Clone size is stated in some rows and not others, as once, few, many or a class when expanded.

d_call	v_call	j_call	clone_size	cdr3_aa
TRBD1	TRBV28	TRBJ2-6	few	CASSSGTGNSGANVLTF
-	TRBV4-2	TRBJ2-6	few	CASSQDGWTAGANVLTF
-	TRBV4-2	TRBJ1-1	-	CASSQGAGLDTEAFF
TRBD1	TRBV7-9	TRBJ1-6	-	CASSLQGGESPLHF
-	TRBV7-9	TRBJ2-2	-	CASTPGNTGELFF
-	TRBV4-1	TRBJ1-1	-	CASSQVRGAMNTEAFF
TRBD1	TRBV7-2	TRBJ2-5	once	CASSQTGRRRETQYF
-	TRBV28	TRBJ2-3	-	CASSFKQEFYIPASTDTQYF
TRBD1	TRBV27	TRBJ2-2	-	CASGQGANTGELFF
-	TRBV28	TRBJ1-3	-	CASSSRQTAGLRNTIYF
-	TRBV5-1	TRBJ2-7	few	CASSQGGSSYEQYF
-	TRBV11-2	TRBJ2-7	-	CASSRLGPEQYF
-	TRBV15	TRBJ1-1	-	CATSRGPGYTEAFF
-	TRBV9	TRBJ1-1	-	CASSPSGETEAFF
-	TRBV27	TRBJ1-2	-	CASSPPGGNYGYTF
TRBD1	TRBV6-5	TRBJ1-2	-	CASLGTGGSYGYTF
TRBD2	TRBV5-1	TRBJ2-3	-	CASSFLAGYTDTQYF
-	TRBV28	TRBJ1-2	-	CASNPGVTDGYTF
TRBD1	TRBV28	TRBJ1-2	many	CASSPPGTGGYGYTF
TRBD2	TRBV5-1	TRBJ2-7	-	CASSWTSGATYEQYF
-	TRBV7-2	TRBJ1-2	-	CASSLSGASYTF
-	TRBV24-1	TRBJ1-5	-	CATAELRGGAQHF
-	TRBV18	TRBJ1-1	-	CASSPPGRGAAFF
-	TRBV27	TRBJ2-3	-	CASSLVGVRGSSTDTQYF
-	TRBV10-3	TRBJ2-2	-	CAISESGEANTGELFF
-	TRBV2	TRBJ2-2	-	CASSEAGRGTGELFF
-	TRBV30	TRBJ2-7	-	CAWLSDTQYEQYF
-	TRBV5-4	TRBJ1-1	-	CASSSPTNRDTEAFF
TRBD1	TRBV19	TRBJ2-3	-	CASSIDFGTATSTDTQYF
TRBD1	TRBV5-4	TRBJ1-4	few	CASSLGQGGTNEKLFF
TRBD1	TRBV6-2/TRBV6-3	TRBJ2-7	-	CASSDGLGQGSSEQYF
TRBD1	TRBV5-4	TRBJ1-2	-	CASSSGQEGGYTF
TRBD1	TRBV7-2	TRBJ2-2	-	CASSPSGTGGTGELFF
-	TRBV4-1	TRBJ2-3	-	CASTNQGVQDTTDTQYF
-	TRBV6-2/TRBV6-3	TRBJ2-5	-	CASSPQYPHRVQETQYF
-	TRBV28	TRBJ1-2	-	CASASRGYTF
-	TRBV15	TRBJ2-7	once	CATSSPKGRNAYEQYF